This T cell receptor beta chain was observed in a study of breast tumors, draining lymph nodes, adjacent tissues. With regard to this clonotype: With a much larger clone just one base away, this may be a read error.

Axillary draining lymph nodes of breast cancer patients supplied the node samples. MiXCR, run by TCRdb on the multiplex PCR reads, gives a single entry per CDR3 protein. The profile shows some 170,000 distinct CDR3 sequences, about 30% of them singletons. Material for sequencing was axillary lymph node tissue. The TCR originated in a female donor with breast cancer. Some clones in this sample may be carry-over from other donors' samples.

The CDR3 region has the DNA TGCAGTGCTCCCGGGATTCGGTCCTACACTGAGCAGTTCTTC. Translation gives CSAPGIRSYTEQFF. The gene calls are TRBV20-1 and TRBJ2-1; D may be TRBD2 (5 bases). Germline values: CDR1 DFQATT, CDR2 SNEGSKA (reference sequence). The CDR3 consists of 14 residues.